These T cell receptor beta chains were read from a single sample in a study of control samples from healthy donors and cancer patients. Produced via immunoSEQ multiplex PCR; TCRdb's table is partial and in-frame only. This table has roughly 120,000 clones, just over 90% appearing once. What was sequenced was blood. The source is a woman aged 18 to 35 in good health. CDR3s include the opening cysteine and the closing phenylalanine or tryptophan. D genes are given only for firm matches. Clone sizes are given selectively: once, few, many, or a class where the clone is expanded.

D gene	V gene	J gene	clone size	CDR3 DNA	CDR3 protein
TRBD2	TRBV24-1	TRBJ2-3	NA	TGTGCCACCAGTGCCCCACAGGGGACTAGCGGGAGTTCTACGCAGTATTTT	CATSAPQGTSGSSTQYF
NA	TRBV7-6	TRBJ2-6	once	TGTGCCAGCAGTTCTAGAAACTCTGGGGCCAACGTCCTGACTTTC	CASSSRNSGANVLTF
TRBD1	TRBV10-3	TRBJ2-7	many	TGTGCCATCAACGAGATGGGCAGGGGGTACGAGCAGTACTTC	CAINEMGRGYEQYF
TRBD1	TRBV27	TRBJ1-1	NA	TGTGCCAGCAGTTTTTCAGGGGGAAAGAACACTGAAGCTTTCTTT	CASSFSGGKNTEAFF
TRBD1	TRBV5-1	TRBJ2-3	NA	TGCGCCAGCAGCATACAGGGGGCAACAGATACGCAGTATTTT	CASSIQGATDTQYF
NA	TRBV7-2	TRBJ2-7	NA	TGTGCCAGCAGCTTACGAGTCAGCTCCTACGAGCAGTACTTC	CASSLRVSSYEQYF
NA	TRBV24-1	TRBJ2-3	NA	TGTGCCACCAGTGATCCACTCAGGGTAGGGGCAGATACGCAGTATTTT	CATSDPLRVGADTQYF
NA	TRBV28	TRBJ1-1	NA	TGTGCCAGCAGTAGCCGCGGAGGGGCTGGGGCTTTCTTT	CASSSRGGAGAFF
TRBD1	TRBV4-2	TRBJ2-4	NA	TGTGCCAGCAGCCATGGCCCCCCGGAGGGACAGGGGTTCAAAAACATTCAGTACTTC	CASSHGPPEGQGFKNIQYF
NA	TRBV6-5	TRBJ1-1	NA	TGTGCCAGCAGACCTGACAGTAAGAACACTGAAGCTTTCTTT	CASRPDSKNTEAFF
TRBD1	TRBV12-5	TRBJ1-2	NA	TGTGCTAGCCACTCCCGGGACAGGCTCTATGGCTACACCTTC	CASHSRDRLYGYTF
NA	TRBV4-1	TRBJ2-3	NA	TGCGCCAGCAGCCCTTACCGTCGACTAGACCTAAGGTTCAACACAGATACGCAGTATTTT	CASSPYRRLDLRFNTDTQYF
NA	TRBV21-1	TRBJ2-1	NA	TGTGCCAGCAGCCTGGGTCTCGCTGACGATAGCGGGAGGGCCGGACGTGAGCAGTTCTTC	CASSLGLADDSGRAGREQFF
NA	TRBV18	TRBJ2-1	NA	TGTGCCAGCTCTCCAACGAGGGGGGTTTCCTACAATGAGCAGTTCTTC	CASSPTRGVSYNEQFF
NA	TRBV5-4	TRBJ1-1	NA	TGTGCCAGCAGCCCCAACATGAACACTGAAGCTTTCTTT	CASSPNMNTEAFF
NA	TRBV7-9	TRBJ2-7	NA	TGTGCCAGCAGCCTGATCGGGATCTCCTACGAGCAGTACTTC	CASSLIGISYEQYF
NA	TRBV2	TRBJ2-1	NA	TGTGCCACCCAAACAGAGACTGCCTCCTACAATGAGCAGTTCTTC	CATQTETASYNEQFF
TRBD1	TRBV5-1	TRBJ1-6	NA	TGCGCCAGCAGCTTGAACTCAGACAGGGCCAATTCACCCCTCCACTTT	CASSLNSDRANSPLHF
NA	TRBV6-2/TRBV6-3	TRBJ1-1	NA	TGTGCCAGCAGTTACTCATTAAACAGGGATCCGAGGGGCTTGAACACTGAAGCTTTCTTT	CASSYSLNRDPRGLNTEAFF
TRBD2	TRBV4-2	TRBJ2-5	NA	TGTGCCAGCAGCCACCACCTACTAGAGGCGGGAGGCCTTAGTGGGCAAGAGACCCAGTACTTC	CASSHHLLEAGGLSGQETQYF
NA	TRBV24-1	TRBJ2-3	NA	TGTGCCACCAGTGACTCCGGGACTAGCACAGATACGCAGTATTTT	CATSDSGTSTDTQYF
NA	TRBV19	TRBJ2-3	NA	TGTGCCAGTAGTATTGCCCTGTCAGATACGCAGTATTTT	CASSIALSDTQYF
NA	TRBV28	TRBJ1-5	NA	TGTGCCAGCAGTTTCGGGCTGGATAGCAATCAGCCCCAGCATTTT	CASSFGLDSNQPQHF
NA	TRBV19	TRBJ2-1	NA	TGTGCCAGTAGTATAGCTGAATCCAATGAGCAGTTCTTC	CASSIAESNEQFF
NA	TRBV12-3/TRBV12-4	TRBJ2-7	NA	TGTGCCAGCAGTTTTCGGGCAGCTGGGGAGCAGTACTTC	CASSFRAAGEQYF
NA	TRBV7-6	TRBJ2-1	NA	TGTGCCAGCAGCAAAACGGGACAACCGAACAATGAGCAGTTCTTC	CASSKTGQPNNEQFF
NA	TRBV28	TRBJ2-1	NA	TGTGCCAGCAGTTTCGAGGGGGTCTACAATGAGCAGTTCTTC	CASSFEGVYNEQFF
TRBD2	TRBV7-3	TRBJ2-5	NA	TGTGCCAGCAGCTCTAGCGGGAGAAAACAAGAGACCCAGTACTTC	CASSSSGRKQETQYF
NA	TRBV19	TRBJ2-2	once	TGTGCCAGTAGTATGAGACAGGTCACCGGGGAGCTGTTTTTT	CASSMRQVTGELFF
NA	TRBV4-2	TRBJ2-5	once	TGTGCCAGCAGCCAAGACTTGGCGTCGAGTGGGGAGGAGACCCAGTACTTC	CASSQDLASSGEETQYF
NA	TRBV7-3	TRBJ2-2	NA	TGTGCCAGCAGCTTAACTAGTCGGGTCGGGGAGCTGTTTTTT	CASSLTSRVGELFF
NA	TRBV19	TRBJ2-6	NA	TGTGCCAGTAGTATGTCATCCGGCTCTGGGGCCAACGTCCTGACTTTC	CASSMSSGSGANVLTF
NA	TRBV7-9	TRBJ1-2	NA	TGTGCCAGCAGCTTAATGAGGGGAGTGGAGGGCTACACCTTC	CASSLMRGVEGYTF
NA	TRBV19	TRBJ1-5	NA	TGTGCCAGTCAAGGTCGGACTGATAATCAGCCCCAGCATTTT	CASQGRTDNQPQHF
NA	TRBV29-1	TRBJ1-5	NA	TGCAGCGTTGGGTTATCAGGGGATCAGCCCCAGCATTTT	CSVGLSGDQPQHF
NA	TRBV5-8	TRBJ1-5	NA	TGTGCCAGCAGTCTACAGGGATATAGCAATCAGCCCCAGCATTTT	CASSLQGYSNQPQHF
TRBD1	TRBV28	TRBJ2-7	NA	TGTGCCAGCAGTCCTACAGGGGGCCTCGACTACGAGCAGTACTTC	CASSPTGGLDYEQYF
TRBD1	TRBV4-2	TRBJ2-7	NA	TGTGCCAGCAGCCGAGACAAGAAGGGGGCCCTGTCCTCCTACGAGCAGTACTTC	CASSRDKKGALSSYEQYF
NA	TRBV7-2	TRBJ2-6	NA	TGTGCCAGCAGCTTGGGGCTCCCTGGGGCCAACGTCCTGACTTTC	CASSLGLPGANVLTF
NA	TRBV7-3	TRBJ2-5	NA	TGTGCCAGCAGCCCCGGCGGGGCAGGGCCGCAAGAGACCCAGTACTTC	CASSPGGAGPQETQYF
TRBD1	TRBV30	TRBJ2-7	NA	TGTGCCTGGAGTTCCGGACAGGGCACCTACGAGCAGTACTTC	CAWSSGQGTYEQYF
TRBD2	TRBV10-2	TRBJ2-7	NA	TGCGCCAGCAGTCAAGCGGGAGTGATCCCCTACGAGCAGTACTTC	CASSQAGVIPYEQYF
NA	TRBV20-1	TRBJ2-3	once	TGCAGTGCTAGTCTAGCCACAGATACGCAGTATTTT	CSASLATDTQYF
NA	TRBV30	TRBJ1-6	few	TGTGCCTGGAGTGACAGGGAGGCCTATAATTCACCCCTCCACTTT	CAWSDREAYNSPLHF
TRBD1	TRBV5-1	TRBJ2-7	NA	TGCGCCAGCAGCTTAAGACAGGGGGGCAACGAGCAGTACTTC	CASSLRQGGNEQYF
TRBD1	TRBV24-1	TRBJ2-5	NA	TGTGCCACCAGTGACGCGGGACAGGGGAAAGAGACCCAGTACTTC	CATSDAGQGKETQYF
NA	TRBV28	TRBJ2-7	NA	TGTGCCAGCAGTTTACAACCGTCAGGGGTAGCCGAGCAGTACTTC	CASSLQPSGVAEQYF
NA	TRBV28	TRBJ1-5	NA	TGTGCCAGCAGTGATGGAATCCGTGGGGGGCGCAGGGGTCAGCCCCAGCATTTT	CASSDGIRGGRRGQPQHF
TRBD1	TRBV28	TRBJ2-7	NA	TGTGCCAGCAGCCGCCCCCCCCCGGGACAGGGAGTCGAGCAGTACTTC	CASSRPPPGQGVEQYF
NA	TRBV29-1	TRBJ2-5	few	TGCAGCGTTGGGCGTGCGGAGACCCAGTACTTC	CSVGRAETQYF
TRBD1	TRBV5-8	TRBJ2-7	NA	TGTGCCAGCTACAAATCCGGGACAGGGACCTACGAGCAGTACTTC	CASYKSGTGTYEQYF
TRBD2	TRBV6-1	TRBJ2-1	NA	TGTGCCAGCAGTGATATAACTAGCGGGAAAGATGAGCAGTTCTTC	CASSDITSGKDEQFF
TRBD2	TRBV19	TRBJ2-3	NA	TGTGCCAGTAGTATAGCGGGGGGGGATACGCAGTATTTT	CASSIAGGDTQYF
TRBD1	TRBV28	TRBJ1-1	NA	TGTGCCAGCAGGTCAGCTACAGGGGGCGTTGAAGCTTTCTTT	CASRSATGGVEAFF